This TCR beta chain was identified in a study of CD8 T cells in Susac syndrome. CDR3 length: 13 amino acids. Per the germline V gene, CDR1 is MNHEY and CDR2 is SMNVEV (reference sequence). Trimming removed 6 bases from V and 0 bases from J, with 8 bases in between. CD8+ and CD4+ T cells circulating in blood were sequenced for TCR beta. TEMRA cells were FACS-enriched and CD8+ and CD4+ T cells negatively isolated. The RNA input was about 0.5 to 1 ug, and it was reverse transcribed with random hexamers. Multiplex immunoSEQ PCR targeted 54 Vbeta and 13 Jbeta TCR beta segments. MiXCR, run by TCRdb on the immunoSEQ multiplex PCR reads, gives a single entry per CDR3 protein. The table records roughly 200,000 distinct CDR3 sequences, over 85% of them present only once.

The chain combines TRBV27 with TRBJ2-5; D is unresolved. Source material: CD4+ T cells from PBMCs. This clonotype originated in a human donor in good health. The DNA of the CDR3 is TGTGCCAGCAGACGGATGGACCAAGAGACCCAGTACTTC. Translating gives CASRRMDQETQYF.